Below, one T cell receptor (beta chain) is given with its context. This clonotype has a count of ten or more. The clone's antigen remains unknown. Qualities for individual bases were not recorded, and no much larger clone is one base off. Library prep was done by RT-PCR. Sequencing relied on a NextSeq 550. TCRdb reworked the public reads: Q25 trimming with fastp, MiXCR clone assembly, productive beta chains retained. For every CDR3 protein sequence, its rows merge into one entry that carries the most common genes and DNA. This sample comprises around 240,000 distinct CDR3 sequences, 13% to 15% of them detected only once. Around 10% of the sample is held by the ten biggest clonotypes. This entry comes from a study of patients and donors after allogeneic stem cell transplantation (dated by TCRdb to about 2020). Reading the germline V gene gives CDR1 SGHAT and CDR2 FQNNGV. The trim is 0 bases for V and 1 base for J, with a gap of 10 bases between the germline ends. Taken from cysteine to phenylalanine, the CDR3 has 15 residues. Only the CDR3 portion is preserved as DNA: 45 bases, with reading frame beginning at the first base.

The V and J segments used are TRBV11-2 and TRBJ2-7, with a tentative D gene TRBD2 over 6 matching bases. Sample: blood, either unsorted or a sorted T cell fraction (not recorded which). This TCR derives from a human donor who was either an allogeneic HSCT recipient or a stem cell or donor lymphocyte infusion donor (not recorded which). It is not recorded whose cells these are; they may come from a transplant donor. For the CDR3, the sequence is CASSLDSGSSYEQYF. The bases are TGTGCCAGCAGCTTAGATAGCGGTTCTTCCTACGAGCAGTACTTC.